The TCR beta chain described here comes from a study of T cell responses to AZD1222 COVID-19 vaccine. Study outcomes and limitations: Only a handful of AZD1222 recipients, six or seven in all, had baseline seropositivity. White British donors predominated, females outnumbered males, and clonal diversity was possibly underestimated. Reports indicate that nearly half of spike-specific TCRs are directed at unmutated variant regions. Spike-specific TCRs gained breadth and depth after people received two AZD1222 doses.

TCRdb keeps only in-frame clones here, not all; method: immunoSEQ multiplex PCR. The sample contains about 210,000 clones, approximately 94% of which appear only once. Points on this clone: Its antigen is currently unknown.

Trimming cost V 6 bases and J 3 bases; bases outside gene matches: 8. Germline lookup yields CDR1 MDHEN and CDR2 SYDVKM. The CDR3 runs 14 residues. The V call is TRBV28, the J call TRBJ2-7; 7 nucleotides line up with TRBD1. The sequence was obtained from an adult who received the MenACWY meningococcal vaccine as a control. Sequencing was performed on peripheral blood, taken 28 days after the second dose of the MenACWY control vaccine. CDR3 in amino acids: CASRETGRSYEQYF. The CDR3 coding sequence is TGTGCCAGCAGGGAGACAGGGCGTAGCTACGAGCAGTACTTC.